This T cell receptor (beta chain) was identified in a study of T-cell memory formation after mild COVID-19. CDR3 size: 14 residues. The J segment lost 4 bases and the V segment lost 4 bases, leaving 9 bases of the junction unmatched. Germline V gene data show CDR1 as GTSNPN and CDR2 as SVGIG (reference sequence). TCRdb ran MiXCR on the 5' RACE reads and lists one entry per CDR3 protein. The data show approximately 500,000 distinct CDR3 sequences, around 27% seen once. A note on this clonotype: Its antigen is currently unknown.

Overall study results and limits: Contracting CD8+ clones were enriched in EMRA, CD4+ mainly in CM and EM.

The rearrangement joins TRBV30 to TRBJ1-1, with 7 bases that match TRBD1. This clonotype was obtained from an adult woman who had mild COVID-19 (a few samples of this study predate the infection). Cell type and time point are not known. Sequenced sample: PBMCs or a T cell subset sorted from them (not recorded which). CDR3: CAWITGTEATEAFF. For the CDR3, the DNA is TGTGCCTGGATAACCGGGACAGAGGCCACTGAAGCTTTCTTT. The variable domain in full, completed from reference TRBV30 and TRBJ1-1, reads SQTIHQWPATLVQPVGSPLSLECTVEGTSNPNLYWYRQAAGRGLQLLFYSVGIGQISSEVPQNLSASRPQDRQFILSSKKLLLSDSGFYLCAWITGTEATEAFFGQGTRLTVV.